In this sample, the clone carrying this TCR beta chain turned up many times. Its antigen is unknown. The related graft donor's blood sample was taken on the day of bone marrow donation. The data belong to a study of T cells after posttransplantation cyclophosphamide. CDR1 is SGHTA, CDR2 FQGNSA, per germline. V gave up 3 bases and J gave up 6 bases, with 17 bases separating them. The CDR3 runs to 15 residues. Profiled with immunoSEQ multiplex PCR; TCRdb holds only in-frame clones, not every one. This sample comprises over 35,000 clones, none seen once only. Study-wide results and limits: Recipient CMV seropositivity and CMV reactivation strongly tracked TRB clonality.

The sequencing sample was made of PBMCs. This chain connects TRBV7-2 to TRBJ1-2, with a weak D call TRBD1 (6 bases). The sequence came from a man between 35 and 55 years old in good health, CMV-negative, and a related stem cell transplant donor. The CDR3 loop is CASSFGDMDLDGYTF. Written as DNA, the CDR3 is TGTGCCAGCAGCTTTGGGGACATGGACCTTGATGGCTACACCTTC.